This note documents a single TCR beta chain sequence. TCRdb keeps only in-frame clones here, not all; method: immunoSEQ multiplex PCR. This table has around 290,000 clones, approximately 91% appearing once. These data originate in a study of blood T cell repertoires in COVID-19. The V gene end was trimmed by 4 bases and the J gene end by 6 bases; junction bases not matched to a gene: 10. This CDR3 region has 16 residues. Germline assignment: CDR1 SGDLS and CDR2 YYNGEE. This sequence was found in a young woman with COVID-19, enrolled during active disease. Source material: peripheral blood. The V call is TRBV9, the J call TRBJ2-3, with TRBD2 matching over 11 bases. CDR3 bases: TGTGCCAGCAGCACATCACTAGCGGGAGTTTTGGATACGCAGTATTTT. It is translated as CASSTSLAGVLDTQYF.